The present T cell receptor beta chain was sequenced within a study of somatic mutations in cytotoxic T cells in rheumatoid arthritis. Background on the study: After diagnosis, patient blood (around 30 ml EDTA) was drawn right away, before any treatment was given. Study conclusions and caveats: For rheumatoid arthritis patients, CD8+ clonality increased with age, whereas it did not in healthy controls. The clonality of CD8+ T cells was not significantly different between rheumatoid arthritis patients and age-matched healthy controls.

As for this clone: Its antigen is unidentified.

Germline V gives CDR1 PRHDT, CDR2 FYEKMQ (reference sequence). This CDR3 comprises 15 residues. Losses at the gene ends were 4 bases for V and 5 bases for J; bases not matched to a gene: 8. Methods used by the authors: Patient CD8+ clones above 1% seldom matched published virus-specific TCRB sequences. The assay was immunoSEQ multiplex PCR, and TCRdb's table has in-frame clones only and misses some. From that table come the V and J calls and clone size; the DNA was used to work out D and trimming. Counted here are about 4,000 clones, about two thirds occurring once; the ten biggest clones make up under 40%.

Sequencing input: CD8+ T cells sorted from blood. This chain links TRBV13 with TRBJ2-7; 10 bases are a match to TRBD1. This TCR was sampled from an adult with rheumatoid arthritis. The CDR3 DNA is TGTGCCAGCAGCTCCGAGGGACAGGGGTTCCACGAGCAGTACTTC. Encoded protein: CASSSEGQGFHEQYF.